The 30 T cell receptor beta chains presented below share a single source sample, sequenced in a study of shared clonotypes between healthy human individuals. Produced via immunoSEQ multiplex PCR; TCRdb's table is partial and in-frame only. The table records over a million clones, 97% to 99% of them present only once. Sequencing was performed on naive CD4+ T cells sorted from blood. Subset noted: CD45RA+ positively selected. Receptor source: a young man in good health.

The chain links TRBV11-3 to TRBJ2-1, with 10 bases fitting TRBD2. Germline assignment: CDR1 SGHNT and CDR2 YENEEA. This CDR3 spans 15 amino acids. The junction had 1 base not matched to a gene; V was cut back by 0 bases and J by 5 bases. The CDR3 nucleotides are TGTGCCAGCAGCTTAGAACTAGCGGGACACAATGAGCAGTTCTTC. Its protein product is CASSLELAGHNEQFF.

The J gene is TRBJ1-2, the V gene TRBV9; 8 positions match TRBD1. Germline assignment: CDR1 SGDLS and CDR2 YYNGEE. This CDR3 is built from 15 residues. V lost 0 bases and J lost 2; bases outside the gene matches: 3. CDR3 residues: CASSVGRGRNYGYTF. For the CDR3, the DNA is TGTGCCAGCAGCGTAGGCAGGGGGCGAAACTATGGCTACACCTTC.

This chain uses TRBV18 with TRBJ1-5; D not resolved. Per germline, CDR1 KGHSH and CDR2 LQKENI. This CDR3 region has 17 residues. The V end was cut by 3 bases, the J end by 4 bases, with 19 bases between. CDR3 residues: CASSPLPGNLGNQPQHF. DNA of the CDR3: TGTGCCAGCTCACCTCTCCCCGGAAATTTGGGGAATCAGCCCCAGCATTTT.

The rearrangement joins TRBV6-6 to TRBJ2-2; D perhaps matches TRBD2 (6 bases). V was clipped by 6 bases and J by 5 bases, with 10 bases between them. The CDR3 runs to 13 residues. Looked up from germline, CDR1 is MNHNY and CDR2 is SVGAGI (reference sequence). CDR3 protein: CASSPGGTGELFF. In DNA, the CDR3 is TGTGCCAGCAGCCCCGGAGGGACCGGGGAGCTGTTTTTT.

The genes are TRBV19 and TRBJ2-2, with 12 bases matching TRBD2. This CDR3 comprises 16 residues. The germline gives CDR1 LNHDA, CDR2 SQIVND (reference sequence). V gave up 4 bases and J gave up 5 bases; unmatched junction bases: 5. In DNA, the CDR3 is TGTGCCAGTAGTACCGTACTAGCGGGAGGAACCGGGGAGCTGTTTTTT. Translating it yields CASSTVLAGGTGELFF.

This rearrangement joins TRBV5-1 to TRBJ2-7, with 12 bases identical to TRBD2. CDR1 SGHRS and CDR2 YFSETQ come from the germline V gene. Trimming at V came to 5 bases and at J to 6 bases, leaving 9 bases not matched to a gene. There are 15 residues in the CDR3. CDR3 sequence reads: CASSLAGGQDGEQYF. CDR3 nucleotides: TGCGCCAGCAGTCTAGCGGGAGGGCAAGACGGCGAGCAGTACTTC.

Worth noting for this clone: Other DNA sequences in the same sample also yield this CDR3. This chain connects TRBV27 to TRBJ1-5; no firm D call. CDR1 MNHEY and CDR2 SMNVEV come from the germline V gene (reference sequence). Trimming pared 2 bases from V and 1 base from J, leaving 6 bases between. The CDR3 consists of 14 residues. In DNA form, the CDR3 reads TGTGCCAGCAGTTTAGGGCCCAGCAATCAGCCCCAGCATTTT. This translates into CASSLGPSNQPQHF.

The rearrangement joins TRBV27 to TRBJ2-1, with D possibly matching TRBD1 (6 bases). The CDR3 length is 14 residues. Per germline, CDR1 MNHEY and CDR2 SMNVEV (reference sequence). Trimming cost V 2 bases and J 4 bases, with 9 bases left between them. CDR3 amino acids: CASSLTGLYNEQFF. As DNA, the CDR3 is TGTGCCAGCAGTTTAACAGGGCTTTACAATGAGCAGTTCTTC.

The CDR3 DNA is TGTGCCAGCACCAAGAAAGGGAGATGCGGCACAGATACGCAGTATTTT. Protein: CASTKKGRCGTDTQYF. The chain combines TRBV21-1 with TRBJ2-3; the table's D call TRBD2 went unverified against the DNA. TRBV21-1 constitutes a pseudogene. The CDR3 length is 16 residues.

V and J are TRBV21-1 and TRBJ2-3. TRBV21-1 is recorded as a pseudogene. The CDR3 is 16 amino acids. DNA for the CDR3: TGTGCCAGCAGCAAAGCTCTGGGACCCAGGCGGGATACGCAGTATTTT. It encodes CASSKALGPRRDTQYF.

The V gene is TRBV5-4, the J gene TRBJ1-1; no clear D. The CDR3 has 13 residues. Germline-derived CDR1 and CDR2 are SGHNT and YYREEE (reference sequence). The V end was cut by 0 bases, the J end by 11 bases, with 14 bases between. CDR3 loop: CASSLASRSAAFF. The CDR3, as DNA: TGTGCCAGCAGCTTGGCCTCCAGGAGTGCGGCTTTCTTT.

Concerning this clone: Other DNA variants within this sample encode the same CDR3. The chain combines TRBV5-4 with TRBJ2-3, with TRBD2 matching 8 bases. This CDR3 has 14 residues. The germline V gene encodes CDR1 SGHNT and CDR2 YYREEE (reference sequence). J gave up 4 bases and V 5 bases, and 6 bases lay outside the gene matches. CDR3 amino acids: CASSFSGSPDTQYF. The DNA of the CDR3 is TGTGCCAGCAGTTTCAGCGGGAGCCCAGATACGCAGTATTTT.

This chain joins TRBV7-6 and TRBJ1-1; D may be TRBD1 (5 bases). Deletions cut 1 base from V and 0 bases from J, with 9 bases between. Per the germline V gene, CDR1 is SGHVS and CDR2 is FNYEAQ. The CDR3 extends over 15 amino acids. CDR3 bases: TGTGCCAGCAGCTTAGTCGACAGCCTGAACACTGAAGCTTTCTTT. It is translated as CASSLVDSLNTEAFF.

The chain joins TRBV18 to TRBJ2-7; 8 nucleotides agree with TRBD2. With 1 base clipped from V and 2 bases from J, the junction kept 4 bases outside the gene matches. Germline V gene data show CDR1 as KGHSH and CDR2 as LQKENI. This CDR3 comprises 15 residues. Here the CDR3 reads CASSPRAGVTYEQYF. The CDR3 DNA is TGTGCCAGCTCACCACGAGCGGGAGTTACCTACGAGCAGTACTTC.

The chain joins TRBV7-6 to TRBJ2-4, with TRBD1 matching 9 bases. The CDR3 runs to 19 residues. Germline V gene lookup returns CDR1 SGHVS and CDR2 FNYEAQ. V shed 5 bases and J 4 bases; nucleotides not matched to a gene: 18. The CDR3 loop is CASSQTLGTGREGKNIQYF. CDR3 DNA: TGTGCCAGCAGCCAGACATTAGGGACAGGGAGGGAGGGAAAAAACATTCAGTACTTC.

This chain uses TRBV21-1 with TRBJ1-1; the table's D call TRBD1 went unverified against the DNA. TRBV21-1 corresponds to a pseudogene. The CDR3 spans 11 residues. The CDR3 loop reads CAPKQGSKAFF. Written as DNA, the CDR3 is TGTGCCCCCAAACAGGGGAGCAAAGCTTTCTTT.

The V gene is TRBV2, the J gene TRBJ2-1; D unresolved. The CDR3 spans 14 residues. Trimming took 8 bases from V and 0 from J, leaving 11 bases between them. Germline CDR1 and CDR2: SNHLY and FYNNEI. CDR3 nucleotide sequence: TGTGCCAGCCACGGGCTGAGCTCCTACAATGAGCAGTTCTTC. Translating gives CASHGLSSYNEQFF.

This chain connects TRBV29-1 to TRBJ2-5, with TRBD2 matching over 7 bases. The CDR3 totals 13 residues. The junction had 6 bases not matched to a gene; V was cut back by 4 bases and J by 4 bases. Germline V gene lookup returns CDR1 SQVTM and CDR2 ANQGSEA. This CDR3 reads CSVGPASGETQYF. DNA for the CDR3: TGCAGCGTTGGGCCGGCTAGCGGAGAGACCCAGTACTTC.

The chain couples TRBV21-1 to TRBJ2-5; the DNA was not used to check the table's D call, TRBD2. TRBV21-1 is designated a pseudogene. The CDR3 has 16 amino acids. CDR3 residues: CASSKPIAGVEETQYF. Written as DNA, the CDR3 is TGTGCCAGCAGCAAACCGATAGCGGGAGTGGAGGAGACCCAGTACTTC.

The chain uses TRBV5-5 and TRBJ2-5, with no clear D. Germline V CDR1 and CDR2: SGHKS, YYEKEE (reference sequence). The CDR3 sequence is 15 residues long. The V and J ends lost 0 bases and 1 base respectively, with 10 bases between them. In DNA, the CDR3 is TGTGCCAGCAGCTTGGAGGTCGGTCTCCAAGAGACCCAGTACTTC. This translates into CASSLEVGLQETQYF.

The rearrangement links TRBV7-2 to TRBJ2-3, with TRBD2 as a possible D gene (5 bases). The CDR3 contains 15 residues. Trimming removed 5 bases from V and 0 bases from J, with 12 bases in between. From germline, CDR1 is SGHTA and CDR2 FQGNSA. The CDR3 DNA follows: TGTGCCAGCAGCGCCGAGGGCCTTAGCACAGATACGCAGTATTTT. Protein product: CASSAEGLSTDTQYF.

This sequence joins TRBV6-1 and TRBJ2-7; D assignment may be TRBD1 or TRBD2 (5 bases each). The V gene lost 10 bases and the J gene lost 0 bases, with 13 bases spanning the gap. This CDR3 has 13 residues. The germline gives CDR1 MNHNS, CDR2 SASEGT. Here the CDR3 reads CAIGGDSSYEQYF. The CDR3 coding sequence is TGTGCCATTGGAGGAGACAGCTCCTACGAGCAGTACTTC.

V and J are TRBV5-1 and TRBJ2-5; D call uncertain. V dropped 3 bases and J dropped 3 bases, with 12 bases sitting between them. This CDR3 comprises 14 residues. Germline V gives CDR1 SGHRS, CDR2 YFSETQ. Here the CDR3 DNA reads TGCGCCAGCAGCTCGGCCCTTCGGGAAGAGACCCAGTACTTC. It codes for CASSSALREETQYF.

Here the CDR3 reads CSVPTGLHSYGYTF. The CDR3 DNA reads as TGCAGCGTCCCTACAGGTCTGCACTCATATGGCTACACCTTC. The J gene is TRBJ1-2, the V gene TRBV29-1, with TRBD1 as a possible D gene (5 bases). The ends were cut back, 6 bases at V and 5 bases at J, with 19 bases in the middle. This CDR3 comprises 14 residues. Germline lookup yields CDR1 SQVTM and CDR2 ANQGSEA.

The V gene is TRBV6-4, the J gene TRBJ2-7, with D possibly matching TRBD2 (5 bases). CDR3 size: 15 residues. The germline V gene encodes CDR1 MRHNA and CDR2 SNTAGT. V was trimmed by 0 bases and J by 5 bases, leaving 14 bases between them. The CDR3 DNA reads TGTGCCAGCAGTGACTCCGCGAGGGCCGTAAACGAGCAGTACTTC. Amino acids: CASSDSARAVNEQYF.

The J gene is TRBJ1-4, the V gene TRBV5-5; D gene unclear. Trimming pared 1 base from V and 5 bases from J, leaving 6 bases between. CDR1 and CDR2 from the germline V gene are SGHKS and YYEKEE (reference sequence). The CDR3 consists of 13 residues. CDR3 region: CASSLYGNEKLFF. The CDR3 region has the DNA TGTGCCAGCAGCTTGTACGGGAATGAAAAACTGTTTTTT.

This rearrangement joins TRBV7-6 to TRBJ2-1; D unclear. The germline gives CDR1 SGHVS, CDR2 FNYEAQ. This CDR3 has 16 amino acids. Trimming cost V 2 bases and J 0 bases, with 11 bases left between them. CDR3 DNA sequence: TGTGCCAGCAGCTTATCAGGATCCAGCTCCTACAATGAGCAGTTCTTC. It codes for CASSLSGSSSYNEQFF.

CDR3 DNA sequence: TGTGCCAGCAGCTTAGTCGGACTAGCGGCACATGAGCAGTTCTTC. Translating gives CASSLVGLAAHEQFF. V and J are TRBV7-2 and TRBJ2-1, with 10 bases lining up with TRBD2. The CDR3 extends over 15 amino acids. Germline lookup yields CDR1 SGHTA and CDR2 FQGNSA. The ends lost 1 base at V and 8 bases at J; junction bases unmatched: 5. Based on the CDR3 plus reference TRBV7-2 and TRBJ2-1, the full variable domain is GAGVSQSPSNKVTEKGKDVELRCDPISGHTALYWYRQSLGQGLEFLIYFQGNSAPDKSGLPSDRFSAERTGGSVSTLTIQRTQQEDSAVYLCASSLVGLAAHEQFFGPGTRLTVL.

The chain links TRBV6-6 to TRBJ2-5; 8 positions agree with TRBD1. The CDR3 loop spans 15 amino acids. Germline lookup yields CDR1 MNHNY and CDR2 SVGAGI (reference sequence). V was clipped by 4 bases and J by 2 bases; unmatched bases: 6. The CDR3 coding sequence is TGTGCCAGCAGTTTCGACAGGGGTCTACAAGAGACCCAGTACTTC. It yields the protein CASSFDRGLQETQYF.

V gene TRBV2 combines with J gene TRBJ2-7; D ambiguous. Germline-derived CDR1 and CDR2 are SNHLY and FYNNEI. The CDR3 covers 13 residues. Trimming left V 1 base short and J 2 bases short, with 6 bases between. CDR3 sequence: CASSEGRAYEQYF. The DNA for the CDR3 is TGTGCCAGCAGTGAAGGCAGAGCCTACGAGCAGTACTTC. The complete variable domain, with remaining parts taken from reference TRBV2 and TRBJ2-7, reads EPEVTQTPSHQVTQMGQEVILRCVPISNHLYFYWYRQILGQKVEFLVSFYNNEISEKSEIFDDQFSVERPDGSNFTLKIRSTKLEDSAMYFCASSEGRAYEQYFGPGTRLTVT.